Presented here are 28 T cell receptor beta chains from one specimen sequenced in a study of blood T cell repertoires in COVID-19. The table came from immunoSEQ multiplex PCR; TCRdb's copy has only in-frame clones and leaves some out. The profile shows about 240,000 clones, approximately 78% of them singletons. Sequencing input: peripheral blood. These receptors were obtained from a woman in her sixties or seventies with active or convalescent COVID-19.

CDR3 DNA: TGCGCCAGCAGCCAAGGGCCTGGGGCCAACGTCCTGACTTTC. This encodes CASSQGPGANVLTF. The J gene is TRBJ2-6, the V gene TRBV4-1; no reliable D call. The CDR3 runs 14 residues. Deletions cut 1 base from V and 2 bases from J, with 3 bases between. Germline V gives CDR1 MGHRA, CDR2 YSYEKL.

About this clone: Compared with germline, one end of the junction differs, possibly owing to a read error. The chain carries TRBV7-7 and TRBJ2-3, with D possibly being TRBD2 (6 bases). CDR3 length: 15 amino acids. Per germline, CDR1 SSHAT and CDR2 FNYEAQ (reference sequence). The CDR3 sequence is CASSSDYSSTDTQYF. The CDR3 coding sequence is TGTGCTAGCAGCTCGGACTACTCTAGCACAGATACGCAGTATTTT.

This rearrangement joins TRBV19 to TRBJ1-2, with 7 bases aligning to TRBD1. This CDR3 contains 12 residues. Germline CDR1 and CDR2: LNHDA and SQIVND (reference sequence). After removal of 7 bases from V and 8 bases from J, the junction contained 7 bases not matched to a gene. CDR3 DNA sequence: TGTGCCAGTACGGAGGGGGCATCAGGCTACACCTTC. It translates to CASTEGASGYTF.

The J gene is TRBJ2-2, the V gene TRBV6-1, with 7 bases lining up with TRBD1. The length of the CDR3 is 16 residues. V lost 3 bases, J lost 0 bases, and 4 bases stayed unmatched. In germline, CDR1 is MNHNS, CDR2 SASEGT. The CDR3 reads CASSDWDRPNTGELFF. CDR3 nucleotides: TGTGCCAGCAGTGACTGGGACAGACCGAACACCGGGGAGCTGTTTTTT.

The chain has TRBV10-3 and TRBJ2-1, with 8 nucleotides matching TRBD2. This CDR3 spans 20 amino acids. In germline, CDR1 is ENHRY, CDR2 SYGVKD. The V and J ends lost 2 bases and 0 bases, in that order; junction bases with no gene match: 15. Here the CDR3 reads CAISERFGAGGDFSYNEQFF. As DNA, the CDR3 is TGTGCCATCAGTGAGAGGTTTGGGGCGGGGGGCGATTTCTCCTACAATGAGCAGTTCTTC.

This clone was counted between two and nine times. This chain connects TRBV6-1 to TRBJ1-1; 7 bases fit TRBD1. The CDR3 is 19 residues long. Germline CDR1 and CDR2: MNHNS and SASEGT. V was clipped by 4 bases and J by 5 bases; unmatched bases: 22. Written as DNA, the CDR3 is TGTGCCAGCAGTGCCCTGACTTCAGGGGGAAGCAGATTCGGGACTGAAGCTTTCTTT. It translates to CASSALTSGGSRFGTEAFF.

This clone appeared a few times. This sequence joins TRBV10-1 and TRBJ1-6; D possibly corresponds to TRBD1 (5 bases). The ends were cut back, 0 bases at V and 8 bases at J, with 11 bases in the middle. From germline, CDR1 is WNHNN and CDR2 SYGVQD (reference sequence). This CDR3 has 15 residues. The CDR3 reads CASSESGRADSPLHF. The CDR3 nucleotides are TGCGCCAGCAGTGAGTCGGGCAGGGCGGATTCACCCCTCCACTTT.

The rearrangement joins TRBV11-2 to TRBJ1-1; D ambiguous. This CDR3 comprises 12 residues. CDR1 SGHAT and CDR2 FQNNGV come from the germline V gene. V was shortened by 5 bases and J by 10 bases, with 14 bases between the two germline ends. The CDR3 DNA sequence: TGTGCCAGCAGCCCTACAGTCATTGGAGCTTTCTTT. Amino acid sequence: CASSPTVIGAFF. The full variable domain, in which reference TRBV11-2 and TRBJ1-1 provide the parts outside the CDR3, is EAGVAQSPRYKIIEKRQSVAFWCNPISGHATLYWYQQILGQGPKLLIQFQNNGVVDDSQLPKDRFSAERLKGVDSTLKIQPAKLEDSAVYLCASSPTVIGAFFGQGTRLTVV.

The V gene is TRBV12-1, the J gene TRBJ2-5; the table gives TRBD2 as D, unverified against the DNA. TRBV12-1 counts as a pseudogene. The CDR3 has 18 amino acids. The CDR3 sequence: CASSSPQGSGSGEETQYF. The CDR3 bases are TGTGCCAGCAGCTCCCCGCAGGGTAGTGGGTCGGGAGAAGAGACCCAGTACTTC.

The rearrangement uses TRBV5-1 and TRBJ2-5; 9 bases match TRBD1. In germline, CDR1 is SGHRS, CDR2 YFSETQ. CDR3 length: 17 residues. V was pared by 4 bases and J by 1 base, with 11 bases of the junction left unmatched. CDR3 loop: CASSPRSGTGTQETQYF. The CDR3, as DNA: TGCGCCAGCAGCCCAAGATCCGGGACAGGGACCCAAGAGACCCAGTACTTC.

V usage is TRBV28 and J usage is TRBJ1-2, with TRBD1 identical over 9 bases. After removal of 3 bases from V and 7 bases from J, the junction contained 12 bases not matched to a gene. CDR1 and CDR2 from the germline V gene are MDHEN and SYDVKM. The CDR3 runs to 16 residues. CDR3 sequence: CASSFGGTGGAGGYTF. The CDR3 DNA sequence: TGTGCCAGCAGTTTCGGAGGAACAGGGGGCGCGGGTGGCTACACCTTC.

The CDR3 bases are TGTGCCAGCTCACCTGCACAGGGGAATGGGAACGTCGGAGCTTTCTTT. Encoded protein: CASSPAQGNGNVGAFF. The chain employs TRBV18 and TRBJ1-1, with 7 bases identical to TRBD1. Germline CDR1 reads KGHSH; CDR2 reads LQKENI. The length of the CDR3 is 16 residues. The junction had 17 bases not matched to a gene; V was cut back by 3 bases and J by 10 bases.

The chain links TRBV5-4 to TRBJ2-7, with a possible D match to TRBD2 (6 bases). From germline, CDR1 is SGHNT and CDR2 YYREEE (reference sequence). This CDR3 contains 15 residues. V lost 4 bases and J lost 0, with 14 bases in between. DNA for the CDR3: TGTGCCAGCAGCCGGGCGGGGACCCACTCCTACGAGCAGTACTTC. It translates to CASSRAGTHSYEQYF.

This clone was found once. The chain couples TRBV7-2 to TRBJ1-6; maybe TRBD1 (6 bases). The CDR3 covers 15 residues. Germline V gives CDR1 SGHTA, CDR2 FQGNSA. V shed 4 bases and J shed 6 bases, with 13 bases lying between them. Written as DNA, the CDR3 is TGTGCCAGCAGCTCAACGGGACACGGTAATTCACCCCTCCACTTT. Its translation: CASSSTGHGNSPLHF.

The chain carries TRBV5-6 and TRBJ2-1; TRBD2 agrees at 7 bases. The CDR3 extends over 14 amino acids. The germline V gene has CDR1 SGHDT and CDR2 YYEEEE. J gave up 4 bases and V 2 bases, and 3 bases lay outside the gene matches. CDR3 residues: CASSFRRGYNEQFF. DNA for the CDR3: TGTGCCAGCAGCTTTAGGCGGGGGTACAATGAGCAGTTCTTC.

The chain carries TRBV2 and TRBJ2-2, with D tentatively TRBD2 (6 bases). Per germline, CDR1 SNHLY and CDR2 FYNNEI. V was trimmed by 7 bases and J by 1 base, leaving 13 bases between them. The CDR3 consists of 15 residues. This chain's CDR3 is CASTGASLNTGELFF. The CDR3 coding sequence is TGTGCCAGCACGGGAGCTAGCTTGAACACCGGGGAGCTGTTTTTT. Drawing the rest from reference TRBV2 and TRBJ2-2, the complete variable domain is EPEVTQTPSHQVTQMGQEVILRCVPISNHLYFYWYRQILGQKVEFLVSFYNNEISEKSEIFDDQFSVERPDGSNFTLKIRSTKLEDSAMYFCASTGASLNTGELFFGEGSRLTVL.

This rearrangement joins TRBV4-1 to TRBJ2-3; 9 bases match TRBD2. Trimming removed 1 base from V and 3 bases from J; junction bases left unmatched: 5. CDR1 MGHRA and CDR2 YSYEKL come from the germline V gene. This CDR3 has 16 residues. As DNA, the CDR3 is TGCGCCAGCAGCCAAGTGCGGGGGGGCATGACAGATACGCAGTATTTT. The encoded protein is CASSQVRGGMTDTQYF.

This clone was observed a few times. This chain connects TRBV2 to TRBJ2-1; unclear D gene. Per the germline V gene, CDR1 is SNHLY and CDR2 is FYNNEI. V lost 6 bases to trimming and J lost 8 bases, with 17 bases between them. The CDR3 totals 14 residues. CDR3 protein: CASRAMRSTDEQFF. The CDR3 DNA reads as TGTGCCAGCAGAGCCATGAGGTCCACGGATGAGCAGTTCTTC. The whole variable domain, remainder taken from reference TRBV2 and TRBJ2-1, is EPEVTQTPSHQVTQMGQEVILRCVPISNHLYFYWYRQILGQKVEFLVSFYNNEISEKSEIFDDQFSVERPDGSNFTLKIRSTKLEDSAMYFCASRAMRSTDEQFFGPGTRLTVL.

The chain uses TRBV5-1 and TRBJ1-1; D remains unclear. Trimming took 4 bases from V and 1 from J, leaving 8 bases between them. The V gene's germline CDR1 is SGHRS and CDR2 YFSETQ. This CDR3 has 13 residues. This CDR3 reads CASSAGQNTEAFF. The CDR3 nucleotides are TGCGCCAGCAGCGCCGGTCAGAACACTGAAGCTTTCTTT.

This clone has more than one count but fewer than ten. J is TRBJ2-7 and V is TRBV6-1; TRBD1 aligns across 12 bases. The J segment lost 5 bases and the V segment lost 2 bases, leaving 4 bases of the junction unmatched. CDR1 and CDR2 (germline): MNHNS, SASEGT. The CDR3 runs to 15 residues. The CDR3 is CASSELGQGADEQYF. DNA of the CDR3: TGTGCCAGCAGTGAACTGGGACAGGGGGCGGACGAGCAGTACTTC.

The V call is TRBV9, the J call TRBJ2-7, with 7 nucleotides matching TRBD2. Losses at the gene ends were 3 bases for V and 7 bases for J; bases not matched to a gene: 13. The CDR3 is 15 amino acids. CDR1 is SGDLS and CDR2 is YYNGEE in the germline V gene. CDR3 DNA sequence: TGTGCCAGCAGCGCGTCGGGACTAACACGAGAGGAGCAGTACTTC. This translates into CASSASGLTREEQYF. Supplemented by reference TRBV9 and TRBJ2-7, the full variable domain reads DSGVTQTPKHLITATGQRVTLRCSPRSGDLSVYWYQQSLDQGLQFLIQYYNGEERAKGNILERFSAQQFPDLHSELNLSSLELGDSALYFCASSASGLTREEQYFGPGTRLTVT.

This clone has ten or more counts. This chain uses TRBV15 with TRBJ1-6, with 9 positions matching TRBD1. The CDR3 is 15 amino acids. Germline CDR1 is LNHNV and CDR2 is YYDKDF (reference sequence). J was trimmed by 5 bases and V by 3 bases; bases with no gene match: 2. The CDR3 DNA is TGTGCCACCAGCAGGGACAGGGGCAATAATTCACCCCTCCACTTT. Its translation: CATSRDRGNNSPLHF.

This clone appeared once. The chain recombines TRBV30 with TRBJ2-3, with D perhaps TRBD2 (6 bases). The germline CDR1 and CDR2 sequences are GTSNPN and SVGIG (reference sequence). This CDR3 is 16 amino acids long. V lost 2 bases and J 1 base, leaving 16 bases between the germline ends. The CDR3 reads CAWSPSRVAGTDTQYF. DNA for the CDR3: TGTGCCTGGAGTCCCTCCCGCGTAGCGGGCACAGATACGCAGTATTTT.

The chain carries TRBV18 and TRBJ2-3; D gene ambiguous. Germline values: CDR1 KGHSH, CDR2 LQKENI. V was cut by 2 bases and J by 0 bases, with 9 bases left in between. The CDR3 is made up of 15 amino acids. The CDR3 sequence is CASSPALTSTDTQYF. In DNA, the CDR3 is TGTGCCAGCTCACCAGCCCTAACTAGCACAGATACGCAGTATTTT. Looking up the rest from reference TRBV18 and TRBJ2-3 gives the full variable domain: NAGVMQNPRHLVRRRGQEARLRCSPMKGHSHVYWYRQLPEEGLKFMVYLQKENIIDESGMPKERFSAEFPKEGPSILRIQQVVRGDSAAYFCASSPALTSTDTQYFGPGTRLTVL.

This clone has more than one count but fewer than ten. For the CDR3, the DNA is TGTGCCAGCGGCCCCAACCTCGGGACAGGGAGCACAGATACGCAGTATTTT. Protein product: CASGPNLGTGSTDTQYF. This chain links TRBV7-9 with TRBJ2-3; 9 nucleotides line up with TRBD1. In germline, CDR1 is SEHNR, CDR2 FQNEAQ (reference sequence). There are 17 residues in the CDR3. The V gene end was trimmed by 8 bases and the J gene end by 0 bases; junction bases not matched to a gene: 12. The whole variable domain, remainder taken from reference TRBV7-9 and TRBJ2-3, is DTGVSQNPRHKITKRGQNVTFRCDPISEHNRLYWYRQTLGQGPEFLTYFQNEAQLEKSRLLSDRFSAERPKGSFSTLEIQRTEQGDSAMYLCASGPNLGTGSTDTQYFGPGTRLTVL.

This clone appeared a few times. The DNA for the CDR3 is TGTGCCAGCAGCTTAGCGGCAGGTAGTAACTATGGCTACACCTTC. This sequence encodes CASSLAAGSNYGYTF. The chain joins TRBV7-9 to TRBJ1-2; unclear D gene. Germline CDR1 is SEHNR and CDR2 is FQNEAQ (reference sequence). The CDR3 has 15 amino acids. Trimming removed 0 bases from V and 1 base from J, with 9 bases in between.

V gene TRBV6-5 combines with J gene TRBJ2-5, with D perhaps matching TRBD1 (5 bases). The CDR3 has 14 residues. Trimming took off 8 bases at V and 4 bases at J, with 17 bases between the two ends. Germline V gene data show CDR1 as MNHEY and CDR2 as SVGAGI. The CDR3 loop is CASGATTLGETQYF. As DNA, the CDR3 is TGTGCCAGCGGGGCCACCACGCTCGGAGAGACCCAGTACTTC.

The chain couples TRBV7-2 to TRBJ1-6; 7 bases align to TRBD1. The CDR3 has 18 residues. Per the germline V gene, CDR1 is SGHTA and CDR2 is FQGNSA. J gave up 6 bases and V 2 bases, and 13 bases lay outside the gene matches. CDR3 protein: CASSLNPTGPLGNSPLHF. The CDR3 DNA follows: TGTGCCAGCAGCTTAAACCCGACAGGGCCACTAGGTAATTCACCCCTCCACTTT.